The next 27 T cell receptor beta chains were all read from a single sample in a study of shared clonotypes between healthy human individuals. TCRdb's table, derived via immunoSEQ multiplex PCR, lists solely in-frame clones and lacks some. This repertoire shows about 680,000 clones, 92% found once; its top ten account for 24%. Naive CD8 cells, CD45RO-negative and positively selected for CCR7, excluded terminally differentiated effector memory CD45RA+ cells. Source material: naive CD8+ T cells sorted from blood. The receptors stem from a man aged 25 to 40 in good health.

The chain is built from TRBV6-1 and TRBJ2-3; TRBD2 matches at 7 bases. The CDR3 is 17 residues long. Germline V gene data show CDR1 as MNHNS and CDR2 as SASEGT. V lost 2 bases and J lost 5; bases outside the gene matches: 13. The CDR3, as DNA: TGTGCCAGCAGTGAAAGGGTGGGCGGGAGCGTTATAGATACGCAGTATTTT. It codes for CASSERVGGSVIDTQYF.

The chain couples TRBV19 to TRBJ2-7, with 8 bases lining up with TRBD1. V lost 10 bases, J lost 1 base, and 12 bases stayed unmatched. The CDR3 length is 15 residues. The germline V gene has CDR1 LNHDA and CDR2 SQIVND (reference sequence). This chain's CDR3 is CATSPGQGQSYEQYF. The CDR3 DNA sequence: TGTGCCACCTCACCAGGACAGGGTCAATCCTACGAGCAGTACTTC.

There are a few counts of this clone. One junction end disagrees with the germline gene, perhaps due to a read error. CDR3 sequence: CASNERENTGELFF. The DNA for the CDR3 is TGCGCCAGCAATGAGCGGGAGAACACCGGGGAGCTGTTTTTT. The chain is built from TRBV10-2 and TRBJ2-2; TRBD2 agrees at 7 bases. The CDR3 runs to 14 residues. Germline CDR1 is WSHSY and CDR2 is SAAADI.

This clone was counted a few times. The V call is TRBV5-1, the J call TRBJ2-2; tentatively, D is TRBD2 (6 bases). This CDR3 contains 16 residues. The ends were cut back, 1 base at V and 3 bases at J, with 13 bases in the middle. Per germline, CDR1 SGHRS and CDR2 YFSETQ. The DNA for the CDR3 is TGCGCCAGCAGCTTGCCAGGAGGGCCCCACACCGGGGAGCTGTTTTTT. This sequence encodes CASSLPGGPHTGELFF.

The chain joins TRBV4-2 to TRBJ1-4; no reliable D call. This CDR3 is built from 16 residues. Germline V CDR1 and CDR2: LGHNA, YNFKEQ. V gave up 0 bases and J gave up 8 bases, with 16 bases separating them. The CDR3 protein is CASSQEWAAAGEKLFF. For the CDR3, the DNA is TGTGCCAGCAGCCAAGAATGGGCGGCCGCCGGGGAAAAACTGTTTTTT.

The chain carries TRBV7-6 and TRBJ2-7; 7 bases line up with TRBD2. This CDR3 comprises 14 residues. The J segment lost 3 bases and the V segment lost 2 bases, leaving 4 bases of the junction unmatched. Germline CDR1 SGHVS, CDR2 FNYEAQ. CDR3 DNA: TGTGCCAGCAGCTTAACGGCTAGCGGCTACGAGCAGTACTTC. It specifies CASSLTASGYEQYF.

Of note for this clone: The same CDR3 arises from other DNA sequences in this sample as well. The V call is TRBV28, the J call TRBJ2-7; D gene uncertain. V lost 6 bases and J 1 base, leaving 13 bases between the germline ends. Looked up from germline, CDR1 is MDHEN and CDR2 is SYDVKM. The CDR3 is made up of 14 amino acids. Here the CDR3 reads CASSPRTPSYEQYF. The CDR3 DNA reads TGTGCCAGCAGCCCCAGGACCCCGTCCTACGAGCAGTACTTC. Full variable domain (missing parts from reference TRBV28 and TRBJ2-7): DVKVTQSSRYLVKRTGEKVFLECVQDMDHENMFWYRQDPGLGLRLIYFSYDVKMKEKGDIPEGYSVSREKKERFSLILESASTNQTSMYLCASSPRTPSYEQYFGPGTRLTVT.

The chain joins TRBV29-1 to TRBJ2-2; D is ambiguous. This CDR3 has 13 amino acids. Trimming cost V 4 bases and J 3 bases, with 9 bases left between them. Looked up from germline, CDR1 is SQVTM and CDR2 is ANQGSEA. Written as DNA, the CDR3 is TGCAGCGTTGGGGCAGGAGACACCGGGGAGCTGTTTTTT. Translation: CSVGAGDTGELFF.

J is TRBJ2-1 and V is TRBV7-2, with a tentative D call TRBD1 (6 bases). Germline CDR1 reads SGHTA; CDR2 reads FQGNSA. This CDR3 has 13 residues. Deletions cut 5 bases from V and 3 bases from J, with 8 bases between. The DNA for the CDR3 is TGTGCCAGCAGCAAGACAGGCTACAATGAGCAGTTCTTC. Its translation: CASSKTGYNEQFF.

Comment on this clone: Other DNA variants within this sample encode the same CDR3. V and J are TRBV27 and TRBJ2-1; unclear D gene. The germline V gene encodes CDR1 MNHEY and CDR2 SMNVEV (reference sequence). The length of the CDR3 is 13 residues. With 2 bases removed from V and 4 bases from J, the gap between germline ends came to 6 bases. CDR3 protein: CASSLGVYNEQFF. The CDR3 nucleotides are TGTGCCAGCAGTTTAGGGGTATACAATGAGCAGTTCTTC.

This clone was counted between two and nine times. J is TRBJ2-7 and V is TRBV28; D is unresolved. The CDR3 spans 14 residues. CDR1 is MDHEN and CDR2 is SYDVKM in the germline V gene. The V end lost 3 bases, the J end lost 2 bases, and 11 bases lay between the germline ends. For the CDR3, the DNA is TGTGCCAGCAGTTTTTCCGTGGGAACCTACGAGCAGTACTTC. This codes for CASSFSVGTYEQYF.

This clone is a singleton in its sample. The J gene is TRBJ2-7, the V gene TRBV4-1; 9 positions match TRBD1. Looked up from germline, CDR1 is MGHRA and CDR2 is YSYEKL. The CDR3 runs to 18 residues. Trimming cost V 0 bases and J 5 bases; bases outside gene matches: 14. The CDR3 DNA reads TGCGCCAGCAGCCAAGATGATCTGGCTTACCGGGACAGGGACGAGCAGTACTTC. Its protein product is CASSQDDLAYRDRDEQYF.

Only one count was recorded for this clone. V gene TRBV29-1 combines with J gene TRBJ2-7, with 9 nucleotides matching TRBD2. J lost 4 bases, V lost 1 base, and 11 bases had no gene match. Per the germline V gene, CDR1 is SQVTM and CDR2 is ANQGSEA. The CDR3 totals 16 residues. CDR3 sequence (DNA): TGCAGCGTTGAAGCCGAGAGTAGCGGGAGTTCGTACGAGCAGTACTTC. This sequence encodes CSVEAESSGSSYEQYF.

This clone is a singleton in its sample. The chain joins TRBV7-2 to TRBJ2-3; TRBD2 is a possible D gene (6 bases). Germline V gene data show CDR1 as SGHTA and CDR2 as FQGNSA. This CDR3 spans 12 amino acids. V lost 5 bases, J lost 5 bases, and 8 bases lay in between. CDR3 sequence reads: CASSPRGDTQYF. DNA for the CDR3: TGTGCCAGCAGCCCGCGGGGAGATACGCAGTATTTT.

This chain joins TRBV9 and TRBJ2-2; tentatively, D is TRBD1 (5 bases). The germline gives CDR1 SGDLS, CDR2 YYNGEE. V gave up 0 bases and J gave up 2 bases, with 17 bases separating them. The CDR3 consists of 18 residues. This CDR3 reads CASSVAEGARVNTGELFF. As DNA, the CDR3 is TGTGCCAGCAGCGTAGCTGAAGGGGCGCGCGTTAACACCGGGGAGCTGTTTTTT. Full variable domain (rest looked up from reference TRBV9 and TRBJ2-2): DSGVTQTPKHLITATGQRVTLRCSPRSGDLSVYWYQQSLDQGLQFLIQYYNGEERAKGNILERFSAQQFPDLHSELNLSSLELGDSALYFCASSVAEGARVNTGELFFGEGSRLTVL.

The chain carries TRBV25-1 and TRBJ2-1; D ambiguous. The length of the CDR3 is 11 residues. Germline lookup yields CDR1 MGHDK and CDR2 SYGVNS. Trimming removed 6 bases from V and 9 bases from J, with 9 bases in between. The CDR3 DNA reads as TGTGCCAGCAGCCAAAACACTGAGCAGTTCTTC. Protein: CASSQNTEQFF.

CDR3 sequence reads: CASSQELGYEQYF. In nucleotides, the CDR3 is TGCGCCAGCAGCCAAGAGCTAGGGTACGAGCAGTACTTC. This chain links TRBV4-1 with TRBJ2-7; D is undetermined. The germline V and J ends were trimmed by 0 bases and 4 bases, with 7 bases remaining between them. Looked up from germline, CDR1 is MGHRA and CDR2 is YSYEKL. The CDR3 is made up of 13 amino acids.

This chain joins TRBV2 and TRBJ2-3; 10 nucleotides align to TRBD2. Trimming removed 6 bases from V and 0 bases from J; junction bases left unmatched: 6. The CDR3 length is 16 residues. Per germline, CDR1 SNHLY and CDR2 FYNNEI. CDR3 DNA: TGTGCCAGCAGGGGCGGGACTAGCGACAGCACAGATACGCAGTATTTT. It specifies CASRGGTSDSTDTQYF.

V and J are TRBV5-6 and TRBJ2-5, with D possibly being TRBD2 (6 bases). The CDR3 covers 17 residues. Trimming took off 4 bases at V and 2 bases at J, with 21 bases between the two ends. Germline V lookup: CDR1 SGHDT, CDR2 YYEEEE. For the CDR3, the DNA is TGTGCCAGCAGCATAGAAGGGGACTTTAAGACTCAAGAGACCCAGTACTTC. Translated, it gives CASSIEGDFKTQETQYF.

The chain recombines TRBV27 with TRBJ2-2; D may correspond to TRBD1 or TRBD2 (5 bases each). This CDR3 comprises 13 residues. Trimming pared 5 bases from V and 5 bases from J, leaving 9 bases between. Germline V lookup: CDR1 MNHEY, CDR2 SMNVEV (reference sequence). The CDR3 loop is CASSRGPTGELFF. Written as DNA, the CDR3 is TGTGCCAGCAGTCGGGGACCGACCGGGGAGCTGTTTTTT.

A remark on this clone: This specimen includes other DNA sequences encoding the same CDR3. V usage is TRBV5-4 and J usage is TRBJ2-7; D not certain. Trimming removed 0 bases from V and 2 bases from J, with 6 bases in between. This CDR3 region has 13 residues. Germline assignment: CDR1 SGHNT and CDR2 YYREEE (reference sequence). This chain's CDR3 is CASSLGRTYEQYF. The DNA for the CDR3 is TGTGCCAGCAGCTTGGGACGGACCTACGAGCAGTACTTC. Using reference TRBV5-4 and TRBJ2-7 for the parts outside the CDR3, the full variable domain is ETGVTQSPTHLIKTRGQQVTLRCSSQSGHNTVSWYQQALGQGPQFIFQYYREEENGRGNFPPRFSGLQFPNYSSELNVNALELDDSALYLCASSLGRTYEQYFGPGTRLTVT.

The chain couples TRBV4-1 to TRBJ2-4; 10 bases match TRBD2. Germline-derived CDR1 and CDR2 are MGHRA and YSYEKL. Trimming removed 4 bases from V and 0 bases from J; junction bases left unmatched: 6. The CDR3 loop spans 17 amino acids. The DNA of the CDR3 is TGCGCCAGCAGCCGAGCTCTAGCGGGAGTAGCCAAAAACATTCAGTACTTC. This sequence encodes CASSRALAGVAKNIQYF.

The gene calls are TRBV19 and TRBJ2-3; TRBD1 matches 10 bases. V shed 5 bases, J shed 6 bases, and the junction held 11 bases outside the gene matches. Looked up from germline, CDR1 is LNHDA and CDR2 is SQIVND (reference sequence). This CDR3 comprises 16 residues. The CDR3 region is CASSSSRDRGWDTQYF. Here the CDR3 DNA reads TGTGCCAGTAGTTCATCCCGGGACAGGGGATGGGATACGCAGTATTTT.

The CDR3 region has the DNA TGTGCCAGCAGTTTCTATACCTCCACAGATACGCAGTATTTT. Translating it yields CASSFYTSTDTQYF. This rearrangement joins TRBV6-5 to TRBJ2-3; D is ambiguous. Trimming cost V 4 bases and J 2 bases, with 10 bases left between them. The CDR3 has 14 residues. CDR1 is MNHEY, CDR2 SVGAGI, per germline.

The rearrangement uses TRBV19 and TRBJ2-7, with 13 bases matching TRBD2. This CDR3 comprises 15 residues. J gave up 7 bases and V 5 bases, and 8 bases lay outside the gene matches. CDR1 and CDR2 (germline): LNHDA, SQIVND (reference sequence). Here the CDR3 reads CASSAGLAGPGEQYF. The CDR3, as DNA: TGTGCCAGTAGTGCGGGACTAGCGGGACCGGGAGAGCAGTACTTC. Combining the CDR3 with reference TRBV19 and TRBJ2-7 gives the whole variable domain DGGITQSPKYLFRKEGQNVTLSCEQNLNHDAMYWYRQDPGQGLRLIYYSQIVNDFQKGDIAEGYSVSREKKESFPLTVTSAQKNPTAFYLCASSAGLAGPGEQYFGPGTRLTVT.

The CDR3: CASSPLSGGPYEQYF. The CDR3 nucleotides are TGCGCCAGCAGCCCCCTTTCAGGGGGTCCCTACGAGCAGTACTTC. The chain combines TRBV4-1 with TRBJ2-7, with 7 bases fitting TRBD1. The CDR3 contains 15 residues. Looked up from germline, CDR1 is MGHRA and CDR2 is YSYEKL. The V and J ends lost 4 bases and 2 bases, in that order; junction bases with no gene match: 8.

This CDR3 is CASRSSGIDAYNEQFF. The CDR3 DNA reads as TGTGCCAGTAGGTCATCCGGGATCGACGCCTACAATGAGCAGTTCTTC. The rearrangement joins TRBV19 to TRBJ2-1; a possible D gene is TRBD2 (5 bases). The CDR3 sequence is 16 residues long. The germline gives CDR1 LNHDA, CDR2 SQIVND (reference sequence). V was trimmed by 6 bases and J by 2 bases, leaving 17 bases between them.